These 17 T cell receptor beta chains were all obtained from the same sample, sequenced in a study of cytomegalovirus exposure and HLA in healthy donors. PCR used 60 Vbeta primers and 13 Jbeta primers. Produced via immunoSEQ multiplex PCR; TCRdb's table is partial and in-frame only. The top ten clones hold roughly a sixth of a sample with approximately 220,000 clones, 70% to 80% of them seen once. Sequences were obtained from PBMCs. These receptors were obtained from a middle-aged man in good health and CMV-seronegative.

A single count supports this clone. The chain joins TRBV28 to TRBJ2-5; 10 nucleotides agree with TRBD2. Judging by the DNA end, TRBJ2-7 fits better; the J call may be wrong. The CDR3 is made up of 15 amino acids. The germline gives CDR1 MDHEN, CDR2 SYDVKM. In DNA form, the CDR3 reads TGTGCCAGCAGCCGTAGCGGGAGGAGCTCCTACGAGCAGTACTTC. This codes for CASSRSGRSSYEQYF.

CDR3 sequence reads: CASSPSDSLYEQYF. CDR3 DNA sequence: TGTGCCAGCAGCCCCTCGGACAGTCTCTACGAGCAGTACTTC. The V and J genes are TRBV9 and TRBJ2-7, with D possibly matching TRBD1 (6 bases). This CDR3 contains 14 residues. Germline V lookup: CDR1 SGDLS, CDR2 YYNGEE. V shed 4 bases and J shed 3 bases, with 14 bases lying between them. Full variable domain (missing parts from reference TRBV9 and TRBJ2-7): DSGVTQTPKHLITATGQRVTLRCSPRSGDLSVYWYQQSLDQGLQFLIQYYNGEERAKGNILERFSAQQFPDLHSELNLSSLELGDSALYFCASSPSDSLYEQYFGPGTRLTVT.

This chain connects TRBV7-2 to TRBJ2-3; TRBD2 might be the D (5 bases). CDR1 and CDR2 from the germline V gene are SGHTA and FQGNSA. The CDR3 runs 15 residues. Trimming removed 3 bases from V and 4 bases from J, with 14 bases in between. This CDR3 reads CASSFKPLAADTQYF. The CDR3 DNA is TGTGCCAGCAGCTTCAAACCGCTAGCTGCAGATACGCAGTATTTT.

The genes are TRBV5-4 and TRBJ1-5; 8 bases are shared with TRBD1. The CDR3 spans 15 residues. Per germline, CDR1 SGHNT and CDR2 YYREEE (reference sequence). V lost 4 bases to trimming and J lost 1 base; unmatched junction nucleotides: 4. The CDR3, as DNA: TGTGCCAGCAGCCCCGACAGGGGAAGCAATCAGCCCCAGCATTTT. This encodes CASSPDRGSNQPQHF.

The CDR3 is CASSNGLSTGELFF. As DNA, the CDR3 is TGTGCCAGCAGCAACGGACTCTCCACCGGGGAGCTGTTTTTT. This chain links TRBV6-5 with TRBJ2-2; weak D call: TRBD2 (5 bases). The ends were cut back, 6 bases at V and 4 bases at J, with 12 bases in the middle. CDR1 is MNHEY, CDR2 SVGAGI, per germline. This CDR3 region has 14 residues.

V usage is TRBV6-4 and J usage is TRBJ2-5; 8 bases are shared with TRBD2. The germline V gene encodes CDR1 MRHNA and CDR2 SNTAGT. The CDR3 spans 16 residues. The V gene end was trimmed by 0 bases and the J gene end by 5 bases; junction bases not matched to a gene: 8. The CDR3 loop is CASSDSAGGIKETQYF. In nucleotides, the CDR3 is TGTGCCAGCAGTGACTCCGCGGGGGGCATTAAGGAGACCCAGTACTTC.

This clone appeared a few times. The chain couples TRBV6-4 to TRBJ2-7; perhaps TRBD2 as D (5 bases). Trimming removed 5 bases at V and 0 bases at J, with 11 bases between. The CDR3 is made up of 14 amino acids. CDR1 is MRHNA and CDR2 is SNTAGT in the germline V gene. The CDR3 sequence is CASSRPGGSYEQYF. The DNA of the CDR3 is TGTGCCAGCAGTCGCCCCGGAGGCTCCTACGAGCAGTACTTC.

The chain combines TRBV20-1 with TRBJ2-1; unclear D gene. This CDR3 has 11 amino acids. V dropped 3 bases and J dropped 12 bases, with 12 bases sitting between them. CDR1 is DFQATT and CDR2 is SNEGSKA in the germline V gene (reference sequence). CDR3 amino acids: CSASAAYGQFF. The CDR3 DNA sequence: TGCAGTGCTAGTGCGGCATACGGGCAGTTCTTC.

V is TRBV2 and J is TRBJ2-5; D is perhaps TRBD1 (6 bases). V lost 11 bases to trimming and J lost 5 bases, with 15 bases between them. Germline lookup yields CDR1 SNHLY and CDR2 FYNNEI. The CDR3 loop spans 12 amino acids. Written as DNA, the CDR3 is TGTGCCTCGGGACAAATGGGGGAGACCCAGTACTTC. Its protein is CASGQMGETQYF.

This chain connects TRBV28 to TRBJ2-7; no reliable D call. The germline gives CDR1 MDHEN, CDR2 SYDVKM. The CDR3 extends over 12 amino acids. With 6 bases removed from V and 5 bases from J, the gap between germline ends came to 11 bases. CDR3 region: CASRSPVHEQYF. In nucleotides, the CDR3 is TGTGCCAGCAGGTCTCCGGTCCACGAGCAGTACTTC. The full variable domain, rest sourced from reference TRBV28 and TRBJ2-7, is DVKVTQSSRYLVKRTGEKVFLECVQDMDHENMFWYRQDPGLGLRLIYFSYDVKMKEKGDIPEGYSVSREKKERFSLILESASTNQTSMYLCASRSPVHEQYFGPGTRLTVT.

The chain carries TRBV7-3 and TRBJ1-5, with D maybe TRBD1 (5 bases). CDR3 length: 13 amino acids. With 5 bases removed from V and 6 bases from J, the gap between germline ends came to 11 bases. The V gene's germline CDR1 is SGHTA and CDR2 FQGTGA. CDR3 region: CASSLVGGQPQHF. Written as DNA, the CDR3 is TGTGCCAGCAGCCTTGTGGGGGGTCAGCCCCAGCATTTT.

The chain is built from TRBV11-2 and TRBJ1-5; D gene uncertain. This CDR3 region has 14 residues. Trimming left V 0 bases short and J 4 bases short, with 7 bases between. Germline CDR1 SGHAT, CDR2 FQNNGV. In DNA form, the CDR3 reads TGTGCCAGCAGCTTAGACACGGGAAATCAGCCCCAGCATTTT. Translated: CASSLDTGNQPQHF. Together with reference TRBV11-2 and TRBJ1-5, the CDR3 gives the full variable domain: EAGVAQSPRYKIIEKRQSVAFWCNPISGHATLYWYQQILGQGPKLLIQFQNNGVVDDSQLPKDRFSAERLKGVDSTLKIQPAKLEDSAVYLCASSLDTGNQPQHFGDGTRLSIL.

This chain connects TRBV10-3 to TRBJ1-2; 10 bases agree with TRBD1. Germline V gene lookup returns CDR1 ENHRY and CDR2 SYGVKD. The CDR3 length is 16 residues. The trim removed 6 bases at V and 3 bases at J, leaving 10 bases unmatched. The CDR3 sequence is CAISKGQGGFDYGYTF. The CDR3 coding sequence is TGTGCCATCAGCAAAGGACAGGGGGGTTTTGACTATGGCTACACCTTC.

V usage is TRBV19 and J usage is TRBJ1-1; 8 bases fit TRBD1. V lost 6 bases to trimming and J lost 1 base; unmatched junction nucleotides: 7. This CDR3 spans 15 amino acids. The germline gives CDR1 LNHDA, CDR2 SQIVND (reference sequence). The CDR3 loop reads CASSGQGLSNTEAFF. In nucleotides, the CDR3 is TGTGCCAGTAGCGGACAGGGCTTATCGAACACTGAAGCTTTCTTT.

The chain has TRBV7-9 and TRBJ2-3; TRBD2 agrees at 8 bases. This CDR3 comprises 17 residues. The V gene's germline CDR1 is SEHNR and CDR2 FQNEAQ (reference sequence). J was trimmed by 2 bases and V by 4 bases; bases with no gene match: 11. CDR3 region: CASSSLPTGRATDTQYF. The CDR3 coding sequence is TGTGCCAGCAGCTCCCTCCCCACCGGGAGGGCCACAGATACGCAGTATTTT.

The DNA of the CDR3 is TGTGCCAGCAGCTCCTCCGGGACTAGCGGGAGTGGTACGCAGTATTTT. Translated, it gives CASSSSGTSGSGTQYF. The chain has TRBV13 and TRBJ2-3; 14 bases are a match to TRBD2. Trimming cost V 4 bases and J 8 bases; bases outside gene matches: 8. From germline, CDR1 is PRHDT and CDR2 FYEKMQ (reference sequence). The CDR3 has 16 amino acids. The variable domain in full, with the rest retrieved from reference TRBV13 and TRBJ2-3, is AAGVIQSPRHLIKEKRETATLKCYPIPRHDTVYWYQQGPGQDPQFLISFYEKMQSDKGSIPDRFSAQQFSDYHSELNMSSLELGDSALYFCASSSSGTSGSGTQYFGPGTRLTVL.

The chain is built from TRBV4-1 and TRBJ2-7, with 8 positions matching TRBD2. Germline V gives CDR1 MGHRA, CDR2 YSYEKL. With V trimmed by 3 bases and J by 2 bases, 9 bases remained unmatched. The CDR3 contains 16 residues. Written as DNA, the CDR3 is TGCGCCAGCAGCCATAAACCGGGACTAGGGCCCTACGAGCAGTACTTC. The encoded protein is CASSHKPGLGPYEQYF.